This TCR beta chain stems from a study of response to subunit inactivated influenza vaccine. This CDR3 contains 17 residues. Germline V gives CDR1 SGHRS, CDR2 YFSETQ. J was trimmed by 5 bases and V by 3 bases; bases with no gene match: 14. This clonotype was picked up a small number of times. TCRdb re-called the RT-PCR reads through MiXCR, storing one row per CDR3 protein. In the table there are roughly 650,000 distinct CDR3 sequences, 15% to 19% of which are singletons. The rearrangement joins TRBV5-1 to TRBJ1-2; 9 nucleotides line up with TRBD1. The sequencing used PBMCs from blood, collected less than 13 days after vaccination. This receptor was identified in a man aged 50-59 years who received an inactivated influenza vaccine. The CDR3 DNA is TGCGCCAGCAGCTCGTCGGGAGGGGACAGGGAGATTTATGGCTACACCTTC. Its protein is CASSSSGGDREIYGYTF.